This TCR beta chain appears in the sequencing data of a study of shared clonotypes between healthy human individuals. As for the study in general: Per donor, three plates held CD4 naive cells, three held CD4 memory, two held CD8 naive and one held CD8 memory. Notes on the study in general: Few donors limited the genetic and exposure-history diversity represented.

This CDR3 contains 14 residues. V was pared by 0 bases and J by 0 bases, with 6 bases between. CDR1 and CDR2 (germline): MNHEY, SMNVEV (reference sequence). Of note for this clone: The antigen is unknown. Other DNA sequences from this sample encode an identical CDR3 as well.

The DNA input per sorted-subset replicate PCR was roughly 0.2 ug, corresponding to 28,000 or so T cell genomes. Libraries were prepared by immunoSEQ multiplex PCR; TCRdb keeps only in-frame clonotypes and omits some of them. The sample records some 1,900,000 clones, roughly 94% being singletons. CD45RO negativity and positive selection for CCR7 defined naive CD8 cells, a population that excluded terminally differentiated effector memory CD45RA+ cells. V usage is TRBV27 and J usage is TRBJ2-7; D call uncertain. The sample was naive CD8+ T cells sorted from blood. The sequence derives from a man younger than 35 in good health. CDR3 region: CASSLSASSYEQYF. In nucleotides, the CDR3 is TGTGCCAGCAGTTTATCGGCCAGCTCCTACGAGCAGTACTTC.